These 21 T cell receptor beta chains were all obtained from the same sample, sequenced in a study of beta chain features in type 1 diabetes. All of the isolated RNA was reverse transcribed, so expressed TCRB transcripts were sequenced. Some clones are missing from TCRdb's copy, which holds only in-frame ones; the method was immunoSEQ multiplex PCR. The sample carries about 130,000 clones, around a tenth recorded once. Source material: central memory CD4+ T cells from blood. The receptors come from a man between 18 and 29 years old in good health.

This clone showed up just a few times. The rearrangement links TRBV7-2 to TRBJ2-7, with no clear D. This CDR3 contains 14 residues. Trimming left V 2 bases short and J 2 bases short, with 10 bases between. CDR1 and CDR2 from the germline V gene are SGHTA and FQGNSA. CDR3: CASSLQAPAYEQYF. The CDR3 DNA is TGTGCCAGCAGCTTACAGGCCCCAGCCTACGAGCAGTACTTC.

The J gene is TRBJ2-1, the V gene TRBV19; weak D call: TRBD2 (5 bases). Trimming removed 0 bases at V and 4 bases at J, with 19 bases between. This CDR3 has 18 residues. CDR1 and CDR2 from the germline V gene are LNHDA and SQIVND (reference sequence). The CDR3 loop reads CASSIDRPSGVGYNEQFF. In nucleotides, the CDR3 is TGTGCCAGTAGTATAGATCGGCCCTCCGGGGTAGGGTACAATGAGCAGTTCTTC. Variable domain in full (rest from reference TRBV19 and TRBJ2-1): DGGITQSPKYLFRKEGQNVTLSCEQNLNHDAMYWYRQDPGQGLRLIYYSQIVNDFQKGDIAEGYSVSREKKESFPLTVTSAQKNPTAFYLCASSIDRPSGVGYNEQFFGPGTRLTVL.

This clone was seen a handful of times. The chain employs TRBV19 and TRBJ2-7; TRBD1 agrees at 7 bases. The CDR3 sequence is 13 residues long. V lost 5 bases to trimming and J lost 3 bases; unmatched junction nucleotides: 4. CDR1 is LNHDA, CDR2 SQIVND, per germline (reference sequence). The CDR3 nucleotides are TGTGCCAGTAGTGACAGGGAAGGCTACGAGCAGTACTTC. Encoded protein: CASSDREGYEQYF.

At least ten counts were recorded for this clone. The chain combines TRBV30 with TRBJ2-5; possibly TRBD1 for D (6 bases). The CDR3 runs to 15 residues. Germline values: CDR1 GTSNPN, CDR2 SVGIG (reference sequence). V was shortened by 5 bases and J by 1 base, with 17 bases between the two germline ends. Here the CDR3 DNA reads TGTGCCTGGGGATTAACAGGGAACCTCCAAGAGACCCAGTACTTC. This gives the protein CAWGLTGNLQETQYF.

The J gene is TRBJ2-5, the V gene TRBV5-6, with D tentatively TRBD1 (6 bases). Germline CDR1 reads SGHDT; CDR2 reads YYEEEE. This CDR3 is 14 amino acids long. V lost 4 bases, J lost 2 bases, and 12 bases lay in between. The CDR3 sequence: CASSRKDRQETQYF. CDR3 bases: TGTGCCAGCAGCCGAAAGGACAGACAAGAGACCCAGTACTTC.

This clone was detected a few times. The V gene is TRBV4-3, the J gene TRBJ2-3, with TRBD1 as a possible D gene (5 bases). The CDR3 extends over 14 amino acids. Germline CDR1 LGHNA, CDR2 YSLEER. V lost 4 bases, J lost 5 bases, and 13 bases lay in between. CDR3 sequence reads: CASSRREGVDTQYF. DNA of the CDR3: TGCGCCAGCAGCCGCAGGGAAGGAGTAGATACGCAGTATTTT.

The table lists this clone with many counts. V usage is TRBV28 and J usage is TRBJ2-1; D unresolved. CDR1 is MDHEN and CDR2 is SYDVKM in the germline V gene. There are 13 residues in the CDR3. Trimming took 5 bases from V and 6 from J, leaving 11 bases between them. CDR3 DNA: TGTGCCAGCAGTCCATTGTCGGGCAATGAGCAGTTCTTC. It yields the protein CASSPLSGNEQFF. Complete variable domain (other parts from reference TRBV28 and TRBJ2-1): DVKVTQSSRYLVKRTGEKVFLECVQDMDHENMFWYRQDPGLGLRLIYFSYDVKMKEKGDIPEGYSVSREKKERFSLILESASTNQTSMYLCASSPLSGNEQFFGPGTRLTVL.

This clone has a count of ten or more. CDR3 in amino acids: CASSYRVNTEAFF. The DNA of the CDR3 is TGCGCCAGCAGCTACAGGGTGAACACTGAAGCTTTCTTT. The gene calls are TRBV4-1 and TRBJ1-1, with D possibly TRBD1 on 6 matching bases. The CDR3 loop spans 13 amino acids. Deletions cut 5 bases from V and 0 bases from J, with 7 bases between. Looked up from germline, CDR1 is MGHRA and CDR2 is YSYEKL.

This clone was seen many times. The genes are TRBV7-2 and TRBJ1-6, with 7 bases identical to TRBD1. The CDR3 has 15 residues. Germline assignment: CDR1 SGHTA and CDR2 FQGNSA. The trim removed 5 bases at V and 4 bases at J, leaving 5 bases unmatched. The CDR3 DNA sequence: TGTGCCAGCAGCCGCGACAGGGCTTATAATTCACCCCTCCACTTT. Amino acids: CASSRDRAYNSPLHF.

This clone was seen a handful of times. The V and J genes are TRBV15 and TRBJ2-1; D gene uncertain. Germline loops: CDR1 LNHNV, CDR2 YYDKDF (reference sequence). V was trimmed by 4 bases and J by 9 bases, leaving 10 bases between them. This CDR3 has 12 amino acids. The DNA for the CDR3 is TGTGCCACCAGCATGTTGGTCGGTGAGCAGTTCTTC. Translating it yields CATSMLVGEQFF.

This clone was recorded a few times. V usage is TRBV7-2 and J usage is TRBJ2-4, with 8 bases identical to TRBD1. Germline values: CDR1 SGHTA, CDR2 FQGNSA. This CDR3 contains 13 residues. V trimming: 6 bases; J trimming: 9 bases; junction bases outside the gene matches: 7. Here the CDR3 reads CASSRDRKSIQYF. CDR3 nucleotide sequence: TGTGCCAGCAGTCGGGACAGGAAGTCCATTCAGTACTTC.

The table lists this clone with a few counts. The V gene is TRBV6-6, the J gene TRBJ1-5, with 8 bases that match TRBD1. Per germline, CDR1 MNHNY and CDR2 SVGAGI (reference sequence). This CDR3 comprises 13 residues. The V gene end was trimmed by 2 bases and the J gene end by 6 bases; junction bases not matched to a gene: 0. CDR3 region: CASSYDRGQPQHF. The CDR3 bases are TGTGCCAGCAGTTACGACAGGGGTCAGCCCCAGCATTTT.

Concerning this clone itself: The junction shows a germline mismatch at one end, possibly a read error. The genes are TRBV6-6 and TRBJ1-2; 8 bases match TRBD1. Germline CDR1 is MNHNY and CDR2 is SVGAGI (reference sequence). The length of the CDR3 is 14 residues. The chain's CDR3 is CASTYRTGSEGYTF. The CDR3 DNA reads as TGTGCCAGCACTTACCGGACAGGGTCGGAGGGCTACACCTTC.

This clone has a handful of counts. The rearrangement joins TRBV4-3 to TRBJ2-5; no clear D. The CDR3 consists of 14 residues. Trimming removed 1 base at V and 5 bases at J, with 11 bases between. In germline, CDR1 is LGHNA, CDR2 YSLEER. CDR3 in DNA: TGCGCCAGCAGCCAAGCCGGGTTCGGGGAGACCCAGTACTTC. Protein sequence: CASSQAGFGETQYF.

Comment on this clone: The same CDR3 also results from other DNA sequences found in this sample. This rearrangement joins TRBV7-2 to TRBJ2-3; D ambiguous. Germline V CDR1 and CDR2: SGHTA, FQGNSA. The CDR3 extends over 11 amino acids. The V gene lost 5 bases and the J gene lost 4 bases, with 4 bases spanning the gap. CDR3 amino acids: CASSQSDTQYF. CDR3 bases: TGTGCCAGCAGCCAGTCAGATACGCAGTATTTT.

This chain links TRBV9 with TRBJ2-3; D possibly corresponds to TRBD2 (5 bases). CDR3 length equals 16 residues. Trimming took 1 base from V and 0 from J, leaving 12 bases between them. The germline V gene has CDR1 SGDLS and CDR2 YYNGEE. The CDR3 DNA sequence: TGTGCCAGCAGCGTACTGTGGGGAGCTAGCACAGATACGCAGTATTTT. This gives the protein CASSVLWGASTDTQYF.

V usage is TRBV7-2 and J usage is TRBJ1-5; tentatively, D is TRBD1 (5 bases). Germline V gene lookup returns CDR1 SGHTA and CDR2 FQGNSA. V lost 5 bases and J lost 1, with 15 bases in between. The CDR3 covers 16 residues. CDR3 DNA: TGTGCCAGCAGCCCCCAAGGGGCGGGGAGCAATCAGCCCCAGCATTTT. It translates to CASSPQGAGSNQPQHF.

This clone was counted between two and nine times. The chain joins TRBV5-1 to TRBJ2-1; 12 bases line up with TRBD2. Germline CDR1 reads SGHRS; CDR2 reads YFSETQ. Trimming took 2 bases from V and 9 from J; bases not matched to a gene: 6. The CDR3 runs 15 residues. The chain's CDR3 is CASSFLAGGSPEQFF. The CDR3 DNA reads TGCGCCAGCAGCTTTCTAGCGGGGGGGTCCCCTGAGCAGTTCTTC.

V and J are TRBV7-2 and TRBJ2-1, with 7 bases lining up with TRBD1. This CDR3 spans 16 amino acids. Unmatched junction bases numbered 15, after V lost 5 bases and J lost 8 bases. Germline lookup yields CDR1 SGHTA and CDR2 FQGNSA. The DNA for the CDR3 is TGTGCCAGCAGCCCGATCGCGAGACAGGGTCTATATGAGCAGTTCTTC. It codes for CASSPIARQGLYEQFF.

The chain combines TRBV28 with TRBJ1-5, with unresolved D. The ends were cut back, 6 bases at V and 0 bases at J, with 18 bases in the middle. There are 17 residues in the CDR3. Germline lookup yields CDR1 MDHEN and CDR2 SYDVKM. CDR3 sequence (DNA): TGTGCCAGCAGGTCCCGCCGGGGAGCGATTAGCAATCAGCCCCAGCATTTT. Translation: CASRSRRGAISNQPQHF. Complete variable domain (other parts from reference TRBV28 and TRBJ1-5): DVKVTQSSRYLVKRTGEKVFLECVQDMDHENMFWYRQDPGLGLRLIYFSYDVKMKEKGDIPEGYSVSREKKERFSLILESASTNQTSMYLCASRSRRGAISNQPQHFGDGTRLSIL.

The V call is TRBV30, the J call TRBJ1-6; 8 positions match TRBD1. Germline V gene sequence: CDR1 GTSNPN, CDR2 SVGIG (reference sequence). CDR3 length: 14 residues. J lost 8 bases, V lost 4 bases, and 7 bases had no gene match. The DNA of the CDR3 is TGTGCCTGGAATCGAGACAGGGGACATTCACCCCTCCACTTT. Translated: CAWNRDRGHSPLHF.